This TCR beta chain was identified in a study of cytomegalovirus exposure and HLA in healthy donors. Regarding the study as a whole: A likely sequencing artifact accounted for one observed cluster of highly shared sequence variants. Analyzed later, most CMV-associated TCR beta chains appeared HLA-restricted. Accounts indicate the classifier identified cytomegalovirus status with strong specificity and sensitivity.

CDR1 is WSHSY and CDR2 is SAAADI in the germline V gene. There are 13 residues in the CDR3. The V end lost 6 bases, the J end lost 4 bases, and 13 bases lay between the germline ends. The PCR employed 60 Vbeta primers together with 13 Jbeta primers. Some clones are missing from TCRdb's copy, which holds only in-frame ones; the method was immunoSEQ multiplex PCR. The sample holds 55,000 to 80,000 clones, 75% seen once. As for this clone: Its antigen is unknown.

Sequencing was performed on PBMCs. The rearrangement links TRBV10-2 to TRBJ2-7, with TRBD1 as a possible D gene (5 bases). The clonotype originates from a man aged 65-85 years in good health and CMV-seronegative. The chain's CDR3 is CASRNIQGYEQYF. The CDR3 DNA reads TGCGCCAGCAGAAATATTCAGGGTTACGAGCAGTACTTC.